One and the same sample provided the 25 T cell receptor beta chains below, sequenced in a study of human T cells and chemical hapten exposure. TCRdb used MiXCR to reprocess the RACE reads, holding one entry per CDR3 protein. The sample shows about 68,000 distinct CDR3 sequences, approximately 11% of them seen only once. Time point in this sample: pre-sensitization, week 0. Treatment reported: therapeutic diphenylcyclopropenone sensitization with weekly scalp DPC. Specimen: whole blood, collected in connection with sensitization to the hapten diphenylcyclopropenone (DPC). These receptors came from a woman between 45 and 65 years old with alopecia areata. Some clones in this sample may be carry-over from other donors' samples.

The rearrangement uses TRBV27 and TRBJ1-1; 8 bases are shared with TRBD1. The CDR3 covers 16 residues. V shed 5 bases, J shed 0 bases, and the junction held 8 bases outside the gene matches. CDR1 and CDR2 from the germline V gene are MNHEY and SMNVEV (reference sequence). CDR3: CASSPWDRIMNTEAFF. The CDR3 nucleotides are TGTGCCAGCAGTCCATGGGACAGGATCATGAACACTGAAGCTTTCTTT.

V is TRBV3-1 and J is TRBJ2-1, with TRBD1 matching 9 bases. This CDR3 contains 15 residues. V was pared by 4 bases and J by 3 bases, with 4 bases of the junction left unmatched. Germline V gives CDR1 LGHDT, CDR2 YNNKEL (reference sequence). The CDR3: CASSRDRDIYNEQFF. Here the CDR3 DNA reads TGTGCCAGCAGCCGGGACAGGGACATCTACAATGAGCAGTTCTTC.

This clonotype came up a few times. CDR3 protein: CSARRDRGTDEQFF. DNA of the CDR3: TGCAGTGCCCGCCGGGACAGGGGTACGGATGAGCAGTTCTTC. The chain carries TRBV20-1 and TRBJ2-1, with TRBD1 matching 10 bases. Trimming cost V 6 bases and J 8 bases; bases outside gene matches: 10. CDR1 and CDR2 from the germline V gene are DFQATT and SNEGSKA (reference sequence). The CDR3 is 14 amino acids.

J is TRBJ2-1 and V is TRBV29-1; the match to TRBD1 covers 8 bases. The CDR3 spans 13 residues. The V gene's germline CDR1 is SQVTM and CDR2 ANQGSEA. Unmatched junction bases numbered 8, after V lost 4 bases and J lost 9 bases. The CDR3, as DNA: TGCAGCGTTGGGACAGGGAAGGGGCCTGAGCAGTTCTTC. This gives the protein CSVGTGKGPEQFF.

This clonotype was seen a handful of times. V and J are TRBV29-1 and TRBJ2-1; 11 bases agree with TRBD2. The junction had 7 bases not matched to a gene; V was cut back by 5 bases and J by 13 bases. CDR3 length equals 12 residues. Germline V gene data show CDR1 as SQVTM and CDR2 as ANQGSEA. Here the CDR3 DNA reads TGCAGCGTTACTAGCGGGAGAAGCGATCAGTTCTTC. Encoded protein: CSVTSGRSDQFF.

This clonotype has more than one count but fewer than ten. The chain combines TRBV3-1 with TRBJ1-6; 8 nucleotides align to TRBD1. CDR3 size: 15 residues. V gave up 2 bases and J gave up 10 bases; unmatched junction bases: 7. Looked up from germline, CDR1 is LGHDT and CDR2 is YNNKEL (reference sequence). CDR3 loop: CASSQQTGARSPLHF. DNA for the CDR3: TGTGCCAGCAGCCAACAGACAGGGGCTAGATCACCCCTCCACTTT.

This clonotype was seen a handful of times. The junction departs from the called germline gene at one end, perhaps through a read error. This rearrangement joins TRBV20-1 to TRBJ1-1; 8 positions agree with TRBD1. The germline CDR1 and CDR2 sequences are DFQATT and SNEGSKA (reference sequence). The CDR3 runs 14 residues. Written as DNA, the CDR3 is TGCAGTGCGAGAGGATCAGGGGGCGTCACTGAAGCTTTCTTT. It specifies CSARGSGGVTEAFF.

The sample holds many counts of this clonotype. As DNA, the CDR3 is TGTGCCTCACGAGGCCGGGGCGGGCCTCTGGACGAGCAGTACTTC. This codes for CASRGRGGPLDEQYF. The rearrangement joins TRBV10-3 to TRBJ2-7; either TRBD1 or TRBD2 may supply D (5 bases each). Trimming shortened V by 11 bases and J by 5 bases, and 25 bases separated the two germline ends. This CDR3 has 15 amino acids. Germline CDR1 and CDR2: ENHRY and SYGVKD.

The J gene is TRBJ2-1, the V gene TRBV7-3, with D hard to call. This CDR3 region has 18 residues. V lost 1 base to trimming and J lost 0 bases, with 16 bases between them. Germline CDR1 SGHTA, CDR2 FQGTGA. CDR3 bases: TGTGCCAGCAGCTTAAGTCAGTACTCCCTGAGCTCCTACAATGAGCAGTTCTTC. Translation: CASSLSQYSLSSYNEQFF.

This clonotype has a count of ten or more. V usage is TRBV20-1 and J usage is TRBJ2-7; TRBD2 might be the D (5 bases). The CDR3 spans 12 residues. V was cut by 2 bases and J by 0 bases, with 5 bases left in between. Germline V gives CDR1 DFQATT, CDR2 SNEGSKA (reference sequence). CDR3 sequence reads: CSARSGSYEQYF. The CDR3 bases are TGCAGTGCTAGAAGCGGCTCCTACGAGCAGTACTTC.

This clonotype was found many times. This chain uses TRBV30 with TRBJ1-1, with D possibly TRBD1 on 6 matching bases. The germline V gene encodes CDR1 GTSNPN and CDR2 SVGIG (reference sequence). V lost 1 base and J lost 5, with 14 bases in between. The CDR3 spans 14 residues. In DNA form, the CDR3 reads TGTGCCTGGAGTGCCAAAGGGGGGAGAACTGAAGCTTTCTTT. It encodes CAWSAKGGRTEAFF.

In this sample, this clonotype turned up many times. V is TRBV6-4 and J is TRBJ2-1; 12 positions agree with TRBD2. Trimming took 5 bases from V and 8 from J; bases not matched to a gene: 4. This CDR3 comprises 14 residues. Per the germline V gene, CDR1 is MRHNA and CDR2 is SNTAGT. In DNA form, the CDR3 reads TGTGCCAGCAGTTGGACTAGCGGGAAGGATGAGCAGTTCTTC. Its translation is CASSWTSGKDEQFF.

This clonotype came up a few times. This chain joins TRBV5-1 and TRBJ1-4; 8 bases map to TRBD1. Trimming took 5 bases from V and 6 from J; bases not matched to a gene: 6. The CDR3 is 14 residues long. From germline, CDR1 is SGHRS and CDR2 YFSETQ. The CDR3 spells CASSLETGDEKLFF. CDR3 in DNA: TGCGCCAGCAGTCTCGAGACAGGGGATGAAAAACTGTTTTTT.

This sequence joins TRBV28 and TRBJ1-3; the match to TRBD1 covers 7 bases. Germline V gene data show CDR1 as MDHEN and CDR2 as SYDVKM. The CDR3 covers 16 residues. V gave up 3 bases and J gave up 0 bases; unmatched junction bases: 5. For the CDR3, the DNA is TGTGCCAGCAGTTTCAGGGGGTTTTACTCTGGAAACACCATATATTTT. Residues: CASSFRGFYSGNTIYF.

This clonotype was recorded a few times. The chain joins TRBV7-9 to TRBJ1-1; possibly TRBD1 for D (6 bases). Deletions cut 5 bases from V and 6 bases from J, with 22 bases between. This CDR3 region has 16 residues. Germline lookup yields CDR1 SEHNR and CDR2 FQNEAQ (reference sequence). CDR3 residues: CASSGRDILSTAEAFF. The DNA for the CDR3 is TGTGCCAGCAGCGGAAGGGACATCTTGTCAACAGCTGAAGCTTTCTTT.

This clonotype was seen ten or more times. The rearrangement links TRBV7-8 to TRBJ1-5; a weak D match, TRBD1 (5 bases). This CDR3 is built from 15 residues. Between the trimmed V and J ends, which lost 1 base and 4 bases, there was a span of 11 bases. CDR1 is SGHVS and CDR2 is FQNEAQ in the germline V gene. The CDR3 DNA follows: TGTGCCAGCAGCTTAGTAATCGGACAAAATCAGCCCCAGCATTTT. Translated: CASSLVIGQNQPQHF. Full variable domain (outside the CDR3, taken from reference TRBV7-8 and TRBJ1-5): GAGVSQSPRYKVAKRGQDVALRCDPISGHVSLFWYQQALGQGPEFLTYFQNEAQLDKSGLPSDRFFAERPEGSVSTLKIQRTQQEDSAVYLCASSLVIGQNQPQHFGDGTRLSIL.

The DNA for the CDR3 is TGTGCCAGCTCACCTCCGGGACAGGGCCCCAAAAACAATGAGCAGTTCTTC. Amino acids: CASSPPGQGPKNNEQFF. The chain is built from TRBV18 and TRBJ2-1; 9 bases map to TRBD1. The CDR3 sequence is 17 residues long. Germline CDR1 reads KGHSH; CDR2 reads LQKENI. With 3 bases clipped from V and 5 bases from J, the junction kept 11 bases outside the gene matches.

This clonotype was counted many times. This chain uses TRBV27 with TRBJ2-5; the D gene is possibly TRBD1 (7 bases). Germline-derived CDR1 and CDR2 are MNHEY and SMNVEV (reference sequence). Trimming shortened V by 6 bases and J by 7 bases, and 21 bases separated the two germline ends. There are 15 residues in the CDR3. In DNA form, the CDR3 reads TGTGCCAGCAGAGAAGGGACAGTGGGAGGCCGGACCCAGTACTTC. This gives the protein CASREGTVGGRTQYF.

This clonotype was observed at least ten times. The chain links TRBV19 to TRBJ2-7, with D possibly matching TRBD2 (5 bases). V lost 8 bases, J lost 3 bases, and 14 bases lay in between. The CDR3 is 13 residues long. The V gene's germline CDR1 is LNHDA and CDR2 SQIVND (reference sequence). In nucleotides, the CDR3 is TGTGCCAGTTCCCCAGCCGAGGGCTACGAGCAGTACTTC. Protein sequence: CASSPAEGYEQYF.

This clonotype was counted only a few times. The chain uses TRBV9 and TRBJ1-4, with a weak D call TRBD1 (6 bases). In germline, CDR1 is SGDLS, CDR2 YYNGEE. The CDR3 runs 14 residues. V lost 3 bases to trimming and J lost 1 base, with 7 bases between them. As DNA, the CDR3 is TGTGCCAGCAGCGGGACAGTAACTAATGAAAAACTGTTTTTT. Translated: CASSGTVTNEKLFF.

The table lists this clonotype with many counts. The CDR3 loop is CASSQARVEYF. DNA for the CDR3: TGTGCCAGCAGCCAAGCAAGGGTGGAGTACTTC. The chain joins TRBV14 to TRBJ2-7; D is uncertain. Trimming cost V 1 base and J 11 bases, with 9 bases left between them. CDR3 length: 11 amino acids. Per the germline V gene, CDR1 is SGHDN and CDR2 is FVKESK.

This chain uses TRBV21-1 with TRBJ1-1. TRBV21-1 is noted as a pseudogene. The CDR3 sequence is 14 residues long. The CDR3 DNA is TGTGCCAGCAGCAAAGCGGGCAGAAACACTGAAGCTTTCTTT. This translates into CASSKAGRNTEAFF.

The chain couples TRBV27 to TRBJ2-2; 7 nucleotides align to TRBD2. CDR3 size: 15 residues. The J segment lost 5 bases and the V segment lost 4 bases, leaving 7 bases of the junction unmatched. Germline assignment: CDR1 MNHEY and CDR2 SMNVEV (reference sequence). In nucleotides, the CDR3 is TGTGCCAGCAGTTCCCCGGGAGCGGGGACCGGGGAGCTGTTTTTT. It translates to CASSSPGAGTGELFF.

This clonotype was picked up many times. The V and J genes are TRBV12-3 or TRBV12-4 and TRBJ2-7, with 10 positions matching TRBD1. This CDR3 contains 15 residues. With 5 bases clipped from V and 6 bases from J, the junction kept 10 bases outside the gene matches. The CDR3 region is CASSPRDRGPGEQYF. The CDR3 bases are TGTGCCAGCAGTCCCCGGGACAGGGGCCCTGGCGAGCAGTACTTC.

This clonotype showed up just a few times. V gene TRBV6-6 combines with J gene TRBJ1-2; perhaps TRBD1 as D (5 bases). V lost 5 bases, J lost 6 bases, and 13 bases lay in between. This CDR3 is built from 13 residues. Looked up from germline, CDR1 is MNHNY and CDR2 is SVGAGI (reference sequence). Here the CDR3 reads CASSLSEGHGYTF. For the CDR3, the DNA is TGTGCCAGCAGTCTATCCGAGGGGCATGGCTACACCTTC.